This T cell receptor beta chain emerged from a study of technical replicates of blood from a few donors. Profiling relied on immunoSEQ multiplex PCR, and the TCRdb table lists in-frame clones only, not all of them. The sample shows some 77,000 clones, 80% to 90% of them seen only once. The CDR3 consists of 15 residues. In germline, CDR1 is MGHRA, CDR2 YSYEKL. Trimming took 2 bases from V and 10 from J, leaving 18 bases between them. The rearrangement joins TRBV4-1 to TRBJ2-1, with a possible D match to TRBD2 (5 bases). The sequencing input was PBMCs. The source of this sequence is a human donor in good health. Some clones in this sample may be carry-over from other donors' samples. The CDR3, as DNA: TGCGCCAGCAGCCAACCTTCGGACGGGGTGGACGAGCAGTTCTTC. Amino acids: CASSQPSDGVDEQFF.